The entry below describes one T cell receptor beta chain. Its antigen remains unidentified. This sample is drawn from a study of T cell responses to AZD1222 COVID-19 vaccine. Using immunoSEQ multiplex PCR, the repertoire was profiled, and TCRdb retains in-frame clones only, with some absent. Found here are about 120,000 clones, approximately 91% of them singletons; the top ten hold 2.4%. General study results and limits: AZD1222 recipients seropositive at baseline numbered only 5 or 6. Spike-specific TCR breadth and depth went up after people got two AZD1222 doses.

The receptor was derived from an adult in good health. Sequenced material: peripheral blood, taken on day 0 of AZD1222 vaccination.

CDR3 in amino acids: CAWSGSYTYNEQFF. CDR3 DNA: TGTGCCTGGAGTGGGTCTTACACCTACAATGAGCAGTTCTTC. The V and J genes are TRBV30 and TRBJ2-1; D not resolved. Trimming pared 1 base from V and 2 bases from J, leaving 9 bases between. CDR3 length: 14 amino acids. Germline V gene data show CDR1 as GTSNPN and CDR2 as SVGIG (reference sequence).